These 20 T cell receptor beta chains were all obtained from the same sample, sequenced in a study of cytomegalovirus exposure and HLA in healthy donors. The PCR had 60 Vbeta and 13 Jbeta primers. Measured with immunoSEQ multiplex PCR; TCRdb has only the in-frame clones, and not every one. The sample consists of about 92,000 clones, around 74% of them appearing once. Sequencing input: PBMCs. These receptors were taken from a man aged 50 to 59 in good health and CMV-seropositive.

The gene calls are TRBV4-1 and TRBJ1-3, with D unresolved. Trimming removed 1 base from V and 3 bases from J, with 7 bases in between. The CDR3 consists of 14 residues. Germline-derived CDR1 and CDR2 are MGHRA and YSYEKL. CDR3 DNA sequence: TGCGCCAGCAGCCAAGCGGCAGGTGGAAACACCATATATTTT. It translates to CASSQAAGGNTIYF.

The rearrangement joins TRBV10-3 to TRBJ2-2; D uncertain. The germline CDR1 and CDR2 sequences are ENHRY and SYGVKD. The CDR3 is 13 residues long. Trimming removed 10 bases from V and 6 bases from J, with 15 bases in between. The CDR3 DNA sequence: TGTGCCAGTGAGAACTACGAGGCCGGGGAGCTGTTTTTT. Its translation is CASENYEAGELFF.

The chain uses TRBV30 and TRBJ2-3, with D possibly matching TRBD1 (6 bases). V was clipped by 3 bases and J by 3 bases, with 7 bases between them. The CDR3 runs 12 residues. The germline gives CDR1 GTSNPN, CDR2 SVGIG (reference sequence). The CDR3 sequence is CAWSRGTDTQYF. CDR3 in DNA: TGTGCCTGGAGCAGGGGAACAGATACGCAGTATTTT.

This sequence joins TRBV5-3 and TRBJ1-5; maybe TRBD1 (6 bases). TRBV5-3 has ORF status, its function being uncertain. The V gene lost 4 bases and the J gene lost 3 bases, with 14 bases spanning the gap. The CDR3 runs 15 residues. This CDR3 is CARSAWTVPNQPQHF. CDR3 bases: TGTGCCAGAAGCGCTTGGACAGTCCCCAATCAGCCCCAGCATTTT.

The CDR3 coding sequence is TGTGCCAGCAGCGTAGGGCCAGTTCTCCACTTT. Translating gives CASSVGPVLHF. This sequence joins TRBV9 and TRBJ1-6; D is uncertain. Trimming took 0 bases from V and 16 from J, leaving 8 bases between them. Germline V gene data show CDR1 as SGDLS and CDR2 as YYNGEE. There are 11 residues in the CDR3.

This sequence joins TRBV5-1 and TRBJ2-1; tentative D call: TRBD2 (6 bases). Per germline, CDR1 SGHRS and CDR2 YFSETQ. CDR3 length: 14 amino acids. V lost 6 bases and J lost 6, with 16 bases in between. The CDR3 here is CASIGGALINEQFF. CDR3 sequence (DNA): TGCGCCAGCATTGGCGGGGCATTAATCAATGAGCAGTTCTTC.

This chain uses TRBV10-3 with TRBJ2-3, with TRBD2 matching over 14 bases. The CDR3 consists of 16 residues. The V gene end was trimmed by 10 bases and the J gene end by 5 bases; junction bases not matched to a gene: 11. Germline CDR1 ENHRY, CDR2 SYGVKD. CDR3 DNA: TGTGCCACCCTGGGACTAGCGGGGGCCAAGGGAGATACGCAGTATTTT. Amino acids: CATLGLAGAKGDTQYF.

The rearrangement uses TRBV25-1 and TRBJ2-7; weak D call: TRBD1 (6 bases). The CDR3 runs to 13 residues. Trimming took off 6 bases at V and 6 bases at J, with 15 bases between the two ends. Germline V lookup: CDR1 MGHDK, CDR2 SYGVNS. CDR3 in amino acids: CASRSQGFGEQYF. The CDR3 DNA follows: TGTGCCAGCAGGAGCCAGGGGTTCGGCGAGCAGTACTTC.

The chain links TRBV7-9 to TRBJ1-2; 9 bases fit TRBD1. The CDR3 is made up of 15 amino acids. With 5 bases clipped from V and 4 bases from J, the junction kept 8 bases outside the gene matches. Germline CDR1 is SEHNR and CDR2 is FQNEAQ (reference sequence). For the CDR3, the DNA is TGTGCCAGCAGCCCCCCCGGGACAGGGACCTATGGCTACACCTTC. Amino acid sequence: CASSPPGTGTYGYTF.

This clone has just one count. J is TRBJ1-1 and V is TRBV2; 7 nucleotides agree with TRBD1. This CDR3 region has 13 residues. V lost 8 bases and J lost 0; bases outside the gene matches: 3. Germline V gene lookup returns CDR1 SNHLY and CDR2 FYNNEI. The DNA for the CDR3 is TGTGCCAGCGGGGGACAGATGAACACTGAAGCTTTCTTT. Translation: CASGGQMNTEAFF.

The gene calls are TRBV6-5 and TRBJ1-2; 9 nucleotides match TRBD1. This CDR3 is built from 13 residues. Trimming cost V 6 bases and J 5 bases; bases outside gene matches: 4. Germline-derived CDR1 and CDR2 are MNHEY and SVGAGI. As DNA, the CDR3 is TGTGCCAGCAGCCCCGGGACAGGGTATGGCTACACCTTC. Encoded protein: CASSPGTGYGYTF.

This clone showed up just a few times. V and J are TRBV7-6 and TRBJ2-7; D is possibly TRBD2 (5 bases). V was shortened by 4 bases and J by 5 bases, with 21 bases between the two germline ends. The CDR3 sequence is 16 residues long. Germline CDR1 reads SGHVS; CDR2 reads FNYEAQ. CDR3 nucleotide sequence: TGTGCCAGCAGCTCCCGTTCGAGCCGGGATTCGAACGAGCAGTACTTC. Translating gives CASSSRSSRDSNEQYF.

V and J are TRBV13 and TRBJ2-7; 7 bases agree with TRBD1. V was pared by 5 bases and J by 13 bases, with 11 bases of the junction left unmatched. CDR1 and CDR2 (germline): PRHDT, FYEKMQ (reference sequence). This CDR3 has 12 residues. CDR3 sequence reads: CASSIITGQPYF. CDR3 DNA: TGTGCCAGCAGCATCATCACGGGACAGCCTTACTTC.

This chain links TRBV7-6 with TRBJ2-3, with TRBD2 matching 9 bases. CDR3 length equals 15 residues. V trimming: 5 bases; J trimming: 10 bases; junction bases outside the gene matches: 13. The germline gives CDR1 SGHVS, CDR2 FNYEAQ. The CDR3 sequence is CASSKEGTSIGAQYF. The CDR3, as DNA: TGTGCCAGCAGCAAAGAGGGGACTAGCATAGGGGCGCAGTATTTT.

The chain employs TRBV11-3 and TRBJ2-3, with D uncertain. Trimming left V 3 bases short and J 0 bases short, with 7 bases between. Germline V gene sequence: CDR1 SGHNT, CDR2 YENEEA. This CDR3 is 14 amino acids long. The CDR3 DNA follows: TGTGCCAGCAGCTTGTCTCAGAGCACAGATACGCAGTATTTT. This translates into CASSLSQSTDTQYF.

CDR3 sequence reads: CASSTSGSSYNEQFF. The CDR3 nucleotides are TGTGCCAGCAGTACTAGCGGGAGCTCCTACAATGAGCAGTTCTTC. The chain joins TRBV9 to TRBJ2-1, with 11 bases that match TRBD2. CDR3 length: 15 amino acids. Germline values: CDR1 SGDLS, CDR2 YYNGEE. V was pared by 5 bases and J by 0 bases, with 1 base of the junction left unmatched.

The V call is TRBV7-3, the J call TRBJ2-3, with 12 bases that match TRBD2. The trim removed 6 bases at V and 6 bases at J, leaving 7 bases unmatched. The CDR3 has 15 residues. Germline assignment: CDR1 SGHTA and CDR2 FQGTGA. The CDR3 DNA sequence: TGTGCCAGCAGTCATAGACTAGCGGGGGTGGATACGCAGTATTTT. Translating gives CASSHRLAGVDTQYF.

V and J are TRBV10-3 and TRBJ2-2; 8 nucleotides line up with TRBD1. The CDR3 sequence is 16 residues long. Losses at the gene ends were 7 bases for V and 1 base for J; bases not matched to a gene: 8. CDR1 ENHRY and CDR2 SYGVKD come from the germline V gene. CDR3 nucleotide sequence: TGTGCCATCACCGACGGGGACAGGAGGAACACCGGGGAGCTGTTTTTT. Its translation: CAITDGDRRNTGELFF.

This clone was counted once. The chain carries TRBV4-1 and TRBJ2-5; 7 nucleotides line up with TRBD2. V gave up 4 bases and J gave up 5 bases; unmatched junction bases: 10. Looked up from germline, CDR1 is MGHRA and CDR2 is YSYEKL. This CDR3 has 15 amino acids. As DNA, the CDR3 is TGCGCCAGCAGCCCAGTACGGGGGGTCGGCGAGACCCAGTACTTC. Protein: CASSPVRGVGETQYF.

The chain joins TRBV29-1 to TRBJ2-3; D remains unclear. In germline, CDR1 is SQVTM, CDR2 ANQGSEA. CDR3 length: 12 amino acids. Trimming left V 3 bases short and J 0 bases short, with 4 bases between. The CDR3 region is CSVESSTDTQYF. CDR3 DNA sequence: TGCAGCGTTGAGTCTAGCACAGATACGCAGTATTTT.